The clone carrying this T cell receptor beta chain occurred once. The sample comes from a study of blood T cell repertoires in COVID-19. Study-level information: The study drew acute and convalescent COVID-19 samples from the United States, Italy and Spain. In each case, the material was cDNA or gDNA derived from T cells, B-cell-depleted T cells, or PBMCs.

Original analysis: Amplification with reference gene primers provided the estimates of nucleated cell counts. The table came from immunoSEQ multiplex PCR; TCRdb's copy has only in-frame clones and leaves some out. V, J and clone size are those of that table, while D and trimming were read from the DNA. This sample yields approximately 210,000 clones, of which around 83% are seen a single time; roughly 8% belongs to the top ten. V was clipped by 3 bases and J by 4 bases, with 7 bases between them. This CDR3 has 14 amino acids. Germline CDR1 and CDR2: WSHSY and SAAADI. What was sequenced was peripheral blood. The chain has TRBV10-2 and TRBJ2-6; a weak D match, TRBD2 (6 bases). This sequence originates from a woman aged 45-60 years with acute or convalescent COVID-19. CDR3 in amino acids: CASSEAGGANVLTF. The CDR3 DNA follows: TGCGCCAGCAGTGAAGCGGGCGGGGCCAACGTCCTGACTTTC.